This T cell receptor beta chain was obtained from a study of blood T cell repertoires in COVID-19. Turning to the study itself: COVID-19 samples from acute and convalescent phases originated in the United States, Italy and Spain. From T cells, B-cell-depleted T cells, or PBMCs came the material, which was cDNA or gDNA.

With 5 bases removed from V and 0 bases from J, the gap between germline ends came to 7 bases. Germline assignment: CDR1 SGHRS and CDR2 YFSETQ. The CDR3 has 13 residues. Source study methods: Amplification from reference gene primers served as the basis for estimated nucleated cell counts. This table comes from immunoSEQ multiplex PCR, and its TCRdb copy is limited to in-frame clones, with some not included. V and J calls and clone size are those listed in that table; D and trimming were worked out from the DNA. The table shows approximately 49,000 clones, with approximately 78% occurring only once. The chain links TRBV5-1 to TRBJ2-3, with D perhaps matching TRBD1 (5 bases). The sample was peripheral blood. The source is a human donor with acute or convalescent COVID-19. The donor label of this sample is uncertain. Written as DNA, the CDR3 is TGCGCCAGCAGTCAGGGAAGCACAGATACGCAGTATTTT. Its protein is CASSQGSTDTQYF.